This T cell receptor (beta chain) derives from a study of blood T cell repertoires in COVID-19. Enrolled during active infection, Seattle patients were then followed longitudinally. J lost 9 bases, V lost 2 bases, and 12 bases had no gene match. Germline CDR1 reads SGHAT; CDR2 reads FQNNGV. CDR3 length: 17 amino acids. This clone was observed once. The table came from immunoSEQ multiplex PCR; TCRdb's copy has only in-frame clones and leaves some out. The table has 450,000 or so clones, roughly 89% seen once. Sequencing input: peripheral blood. The V gene is TRBV11-2, the J gene TRBJ1-6; TRBD1 agrees at 8 bases. The receptor was derived from a man in his late teens or twenties with COVID-19, enrolled during active disease. The CDR3 is CASSLYFSRGQVSPLHF. As DNA, the CDR3 is TGTGCCAGCAGCTTATATTTTAGTCGGGGACAGGTTTCACCCCTCCACTTT.